The T cell receptor (beta chain) described here comes from a study of HIV-infected children after antiretroviral therapy interruption. As for the study in general: Most children had recorded EBV and CMV exposure. Weeks 0, 48 and 150 were sampled under continuous treatment. Interruption-arm sampling covered weeks 0, 12, interruption end (24 or 48), and about 3 years post-study.

Unique molecular identifiers were included in an RNA-based 3' RACE TCR library. TCRdb used MiXCR to reprocess the 3' RACE reads, holding one entry per CDR3 protein. The sample lists over 35,000 distinct CDR3 sequences, over 6% occurring once. Study outcomes and limitations: Naive CD4+ sequences overlapped less between time points once interruption began.

At least ten counts were recorded for this clonotype. No antigen is known for it. An end of the junction differs from the germline gene, which may be a read error. Germline V lookup: CDR1 GTSNPN, CDR2 SVGIG (reference sequence). The length of the CDR3 is 13 residues. Sample treatment: PENTA 11 planned treatment interruption arm or continuous ART arm. The material sequenced was CD45RA+ CD4+ T cells from PBMCs, pooled from several time points, taken from a donor given antiretroviral therapy, either interrupted or continuous. The subset was: naive CD4+ CD45RA+ CD45RO- T cells. The chain has TRBV30 and TRBJ2-5; perhaps D is TRBD1 or TRBD2 (5 bases each). This clonotype was sampled from a pool of human donors with HIV. CDR3 bases: TGTGCCTGGAGGCAAGGGACCCAAGACACCCAGTACTTT. It translates to CAWRQGTQDTQYF.